A single sample gave rise to the 7 T cell receptor beta chains below, sequenced in a study of spatial heterogeneity in lung cancer. Study results and limitations: The study found that expanded intratumoral alpha and beta TCR counts tracked tumor mutation counts.

These TCRs' antigens remain unknown. TCRdb reprocessed the 5' RACE reads with MiXCR, giving one entry per CDR3 protein. The table shows thousands of distinct CDR3 sequences, with over 6.5% occurring only once. Time point indicated: sample taken at primary tumor resection. Source: lung tumor tissue, taken at surgery. The receptor source for this set is a female donor with early-stage non-small cell lung cancer.

This clonotype was detected many times. V gene TRBV11-2 combines with J gene TRBJ1-4; D gene unclear. This CDR3 has 16 residues. With 1 base removed from V and 4 bases from J, the gap between germline ends came to 13 bases. Germline lookup yields CDR1 SGHAT and CDR2 FQNNGV. CDR3 sequence: CASSLVAIPFNEKLFF. The CDR3 DNA is TGTGCCAGCAGCTTAGTGGCCATCCCCTTTAATGAAAAACTGTTTTTT. The variable domain in full, with the rest retrieved from reference TRBV11-2 and TRBJ1-4, is EAGVAQSPRYKIIEKRQSVAFWCNPISGHATLYWYQQILGQGPKLLIQFQNNGVVDDSQLPKDRFSAERLKGVDSTLKIQPAKLEDSAVYLCASSLVAIPFNEKLFFGSGTQLSVL.

This clonotype was seen ten or more times. The chain couples TRBV5-1 to TRBJ2-1; D gene unclear. CDR1 SGHRS and CDR2 YFSETQ come from the germline V gene. V lost 0 bases, J lost 2 bases, and 3 bases lay in between. The length of the CDR3 is 13 residues. The CDR3 spells CASSLGAYNEQFF. The CDR3 DNA reads as TGCGCCAGCAGCTTGGGTGCCTACAATGAGCAGTTCTTC.

This clonotype has a count of ten or more. The chain combines TRBV21-1 with TRBJ2-1; TRBD1 is the table's D call, not checked against the DNA. TRBV21-1 is a documented pseudogene. The CDR3 has 16 amino acids. The CDR3, as DNA: TGTGCCAGCTACCAATTCAGGGTCCACTCCTACAATGAGCAGTTCTTC. It specifies CASYQFRVHSYNEQFF.

On this clonotype: The junction differs from germline at one of its ends, possibly a read error. The chain has TRBV3-1 and TRBJ1-6; D is unresolved. This CDR3 is built from 13 residues. CDR1 and CDR2 from the germline V gene are LGHDT and YNNKEL (reference sequence). CDR3 region: CASSSSYNSALHF. The CDR3 bases are TGTGCCAGCAGTAGCTCCTATAATTCAGCCCTCCACTTT. Full variable domain (rest looked up from reference TRBV3-1 and TRBJ1-6): DTAVSQTPKYLVTQMGNDKSIKCEQNLGHDTMYWYKQDSKKFLKIMFSYNNKELIINETVPNRFSPKSPDKAHLNLHINSLELGDSAVYFCASSSSYNSALHFGNGTRLTVT.

This clonotype was detected many times. At one boundary the junction diverges from the germline segment, which might be a read error. The chain is built from TRBV7-6 and TRBJ2-1; D is unresolved. Germline values: CDR1 SGHVS, CDR2 FNYEAQ. CDR3 length: 12 amino acids. In DNA, the CDR3 is TGTGCCAGCAGCTTAGCCTGGACCTCTCCGATCTTC. Translating gives CASSLAWTSPIF.

This clonotype is medium-sized within its sample. The genes are TRBV12-3 or TRBV12-4 and TRBJ1-5; D is undetermined. The CDR3 sequence is 13 residues long. Trimming removed 3 bases from V and 7 bases from J, with 10 bases in between. CDR3: CASSFGVDQPQHF. CDR3 nucleotide sequence: TGTGCCAGCAGTTTTGGGGTGGACCAGCCCCAGCATTTT.

This clonotype has a count of ten or more. The rearrangement links TRBV28 to TRBJ1-1; TRBD1 agrees at 7 bases. The V gene end was trimmed by 5 bases and the J gene end by 6 bases; junction bases not matched to a gene: 3. Germline CDR1 reads MDHEN; CDR2 reads SYDVKM. The CDR3 consists of 12 residues. CDR3 nucleotide sequence: TGTGCCAGCAGTCAGACAGGGTCTGAAGCTTTCTTT. It translates to CASSQTGSEAFF.